A selection of T cell receptor beta chains follows, all from one sample in a study of T cells expressing NK-cell markers. After re-calling the 5' RACE reads, TCRdb lists one entry per CDR3 protein, DNA absent. Here the sample table reports about 260,000 distinct CDR3 sequences. What was sequenced was blood T cells: a sorted CD56 or NKG2C T cell subset, CD4+ or CD8+ T cells, or bulk PBMC T cells (not recorded which). The receptors shown here come from a woman aged 18-69 years in good health. CDR3s include the opening cysteine and the closing phenylalanine or tryptophan.

j_gene: TRBJ2-2
v_gene: TRBV5-1
CDR3aa: CASSEGAVTGELFF

j_gene: TRBJ1-2
v_gene: TRBV7-2
CDR3aa: CASSQGSLDNYGYTF

j_gene: TRBJ1-3
v_gene: TRBV7-2
CDR3aa: CASSLAGTSGNTIYF

j_gene: TRBJ1-6
v_gene: TRBV4-2
CDR3aa: CASSQGGAGGNSPLHF

j_gene: TRBJ2-4
v_gene: TRBV11-2
CDR3aa: CASSSRLAKNIQYF

j_gene: TRBJ1-2
v_gene: TRBV10-3
CDR3aa: CAISEGPGNYGYTF

j_gene: TRBJ1-3
v_gene: TRBV4-2
CDR3aa: CASSPESGNTIYF

j_gene: TRBJ2-5
v_gene: TRBV9
CDR3aa: CASSASGTTKETQYF

j_gene: TRBJ2-3
v_gene: TRBV6-2/TRBV6-3
CDR3aa: CASSYSKLPTTDTQYF

j_gene: TRBJ2-1
v_gene: TRBV7-9
CDR3aa: CASSFLRGGFDEQFF

j_gene: TRBJ2-1
v_gene: TRBV20-1
CDR3aa: CSARAPSGGAGTYNEQFF

j_gene: TRBJ2-3
v_gene: TRBV6-2/TRBV6-3
CDR3aa: CASSYPEVKTQYF

j_gene: TRBJ1-5
v_gene: TRBV27
CDR3aa: CASSFLGAGQPQHF

j_gene: TRBJ1-1
v_gene: TRBV10-3
CDR3aa: CAIMAVENTEAFF

j_gene: TRBJ2-3
v_gene: TRBV4-3
CDR3aa: CASSQDTGTGGRTDTQYF

j_gene: TRBJ2-7
v_gene: TRBV20-1
CDR3aa: CSASPGQGGYEQYF

j_gene: TRBJ2-1
v_gene: TRBV12-3/TRBV12-4
CDR3aa: CASSFLTGASSYNEQFF

j_gene: TRBJ2-1
v_gene: TRBV24-1
CDR3aa: CATSDPSGRAYNEQFF

j_gene: TRBJ2-5
v_gene: TRBV5-1
CDR3aa: CASSFSGRVQETQYF

j_gene: TRBJ2-5
v_gene: TRBV11-2
CDR3aa: CASSFAARASETQYF

j_gene: TRBJ2-1
v_gene: TRBV28
CDR3aa: CASSQAGISSYNEQFF

j_gene: TRBJ2-2
v_gene: TRBV5-5
CDR3aa: CASSPAGTTTGELFF

j_gene: TRBJ2-3
v_gene: TRBV29-1
CDR3aa: CSVGTDSTDTQYF

j_gene: TRBJ1-1
v_gene: TRBV27
CDR3aa: CASSDRANTEAFF

j_gene: TRBJ2-1
v_gene: TRBV20-1
CDR3aa: CSAPKSGPSSYNEQFF

j_gene: TRBJ2-7
v_gene: TRBV20-1
CDR3aa: CSASGTSGTPSSYEQYF

j_gene: TRBJ2-1
v_gene: TRBV6-5
CDR3aa: CASRGENEQFF

j_gene: TRBJ2-3
v_gene: TRBV6-1
CDR3aa: CATRPQGRRDTQYF

j_gene: TRBJ2-3
v_gene: TRBV28
CDR3aa: CASSFEGRGLDTQYF